This T cell receptor beta chain appears in the sequencing data of a study of T cells in localized non-small cell lung cancer. A few counts support this clone. TCRdb's copy holds only in-frame clones and misses some; the assay was immunoSEQ multiplex PCR. The sample shows about 15,000 clones, roughly 84% of them seen only once. The source was peripheral blood, collected before any cancer treatment. The TCR was taken from a female donor over 55 with stage I squamous cell lung carcinoma.

This chain's CDR3 is CASSLFAGGPYEQYF. The CDR3 bases are TGTGCCAGCAGTTTATTCGCGGGGGGCCCCTACGAGCAGTACTTC. The chain combines TRBV27 with TRBJ2-7; 8 nucleotides agree with TRBD2. The CDR3 consists of 15 residues. Losses at the gene ends were 1 base for V and 2 bases for J; bases not matched to a gene: 4. Germline V gene sequence: CDR1 MNHEY, CDR2 SMNVEV (reference sequence).